The 17 T cell receptor beta chains reported below all come from one sample, sequenced in a study of T cell clonality in common variable immunodeficiency. Sequencing was performed with immunoSEQ multiplex PCR; in TCRdb, only in-frame clones are kept and a portion is missing. The sample offers about 31,000 clones and no singletons, the top ten holding around 4.1%. The sequencing input was peripheral blood mononuclear cells. Source of these receptors: a person aged 18 to 69 in good health.

This clone occurred many times. The CDR3 end falls 3 residues outside the read, so it is completed with the germline J gene. The genes are TRBV6-1 and TRBJ2-2; unclear D gene. V dropped 4 bases and J dropped 2 bases, with 11 bases sitting between them. Germline values: CDR1 MNHNS, CDR2 SASEGT. The CDR3 has 15 amino acids. The CDR3 DNA, read in part, is TGTGCCAGCAGTGTAGTGACTCCCAACACCGGGGAG. This encodes CASSVVTPNTGE. The CDR3 in its entirety is CASSVVTPNTGELFF.

Turning to this clone: One end of the junction fails to match germline, which may point to a read error. Read data end 3 residues before the CDR3 end; the end is taken from the germline J gene. This sample includes further DNA sequences coding for the same CDR3. The chain has TRBV7-2 and TRBJ1-3; TRBD1 agrees at 8 bases. CDR3 length: 15 amino acids. In germline, CDR1 is SGHTA, CDR2 FQGNSA. This chain's CDR3 is CASRETGAAGNTIYF. The sequenced part of the CDR3 DNA is TGTGCCAGCAGAGAGACAGGGGCGGCTGGAAACACG.

This clone has at least ten counts. The CDR3 end is not reached by the read, which stops 3 residues before it; the germline J gene fills it in. This chain links TRBV20-1 with TRBJ1-1; 9 nucleotides line up with TRBD1. V lost 5 bases, J lost 0 bases, and 4 bases stayed unmatched. Germline assignment: CDR1 DFQATT and CDR2 SNEGSKA (reference sequence). The CDR3 extends over 14 amino acids. The CDR3 bases that were read are TGCAGTGCTGTACAGGGGGCGATGAACACTGAA. As protein: CSAVQGAMNTE. The whole CDR3 protein is CSAVQGAMNTEAFF.

There are many counts of this clone. The observed sequence ends 3 residues before the CDR3 terminus, with the missing tail filled in from the germline J gene. The gene calls are TRBV10-1 and TRBJ2-3; TRBD2 aligns across 9 bases. The CDR3 spans 16 residues. Germline CDR1 is WNHNN and CDR2 is SYGVQD (reference sequence). V lost 1 base to trimming and J lost 1 base; unmatched junction nucleotides: 3. CDR3 DNA (partial): TGCGCCAGCAGTGAGTGGGCGGGGGGGGGCACAGATACG. Its protein product is CASSEWAGGGTDT. The complete CDR3 sequence is CASSEWAGGGTDTQYF.

The sample holds many counts of this clone. The sequenced part of the CDR3 DNA is TGTGCCAGCAGCCCCCCAACCGGGGGGCTCTACGAG. Residues: CASSPPTGGLYE. Given in full, the CDR3 is CASSPPTGGLYEQYF. The chain combines TRBV5-6 with TRBJ2-7; a possible D gene is TRBD2 (7 bases). With the read ending 3 residues before the CDR3 end, the germline J gene is used to fill in that end. This CDR3 has 15 residues. CDR1 and CDR2 from the germline V gene are SGHDT and YYEEEE. V was trimmed by 4 bases and J by 3 bases, leaving 17 bases between them.

This clone was seen ten or more times. The CDR3 extends 3 residues past the end of the read, so its final part is completed from the germline J gene. This chain links TRBV20-1 with TRBJ2-3, with D possibly being TRBD1 or TRBD2 (5 bases each). Germline V gene sequence: CDR1 DFQATT, CDR2 SNEGSKA (reference sequence). This CDR3 is built from 13 residues. The CDR3 protein is CSARRGSNQPQYF. CDR3 DNA (partial): TGCAGTGCTAGGAGGGGCAGCAATCAGCCG.

This clone was found many times. CDR3 protein: CSAPGGHRGLTRNTEAFF. The covered CDR3 bases are TGCAGTGCCCCAGGGGGGCACAGGGGGCTAACGAGGAACACTGAA. The chain uses TRBV20-1 and TRBJ1-1; 9 nucleotides line up with TRBD1. The read ends 3 residues before the CDR3 terminus; that terminus is restored from the germline J gene. CDR1 is DFQATT and CDR2 is SNEGSKA in the germline V gene (reference sequence). The J segment lost 1 base and the V segment lost 6 bases, leaving 18 bases of the junction unmatched. This CDR3 comprises 18 residues.

This clone has ten or more counts. The read terminates 3 residues before the CDR3 end, so the remaining end is supplied by the germline J gene. The J gene is TRBJ1-1, the V gene TRBV5-5; D possibly corresponds to TRBD1 (5 bases). CDR1 and CDR2 (germline): SGHKS, YYEKEE (reference sequence). This CDR3 is 12 amino acids long. CDR3 protein: CASSTQGLEAFF. The CDR3 bases that were read are TGTGCCAGCAGCACCCAGGGTCTGGAA.

In its sample, this clone was seen many times. The read stops 3 residues short of the end of the CDR3; the missing end is completed from the germline J gene. J is TRBJ2-3 and V is TRBV2; 7 nucleotides align to TRBD2. Trimming removed 8 bases from V and 6 bases from J; junction bases left unmatched: 11. Germline CDR1 SNHLY, CDR2 FYNNEI. The CDR3 is made up of 14 amino acids. The CDR3 protein is CASGGGSFGDTQYF. CDR3 DNA (partial): TGTGCCAGCGGGGGGGGGTCTTTCGGGGATACG.

This clone occurred many times. The read halts 3 residues ahead of the CDR3 end, with the missing end drawn from the germline J gene. J is TRBJ2-1 and V is TRBV7-9; 8 positions agree with TRBD1. Trimming cost V 4 bases and J 5 bases; bases outside gene matches: 4. The CDR3 loop spans 14 amino acids. The germline gives CDR1 SEHNR, CDR2 FQNEAQ (reference sequence). The CDR3 sequence is CASSSGQVNNEQFF. The covered CDR3 bases are TGTGCCAGCAGCTCGGGACAGGTAAACAATGAG. The full variable domain, rest sourced from reference TRBV7-9 and TRBJ2-1, is DTGVSQNPRHKITKRGQNVTFRCDPISEHNRLYWYRQTLGQGPEFLTYFQNEAQLEKSRLLSDRFSAERPKGSFSTLEIQRTEQGDSAMYLCASSSGQVNNEQFFGPGTRLTVL.

This clone was detected ten times or more. Coverage ceases 3 residues before the CDR3 finishes, and the germline J gene fills in the end. The chain recombines TRBV14 with TRBJ2-7; 13 bases map to TRBD2. The CDR3 is made up of 20 amino acids. The germline V gene has CDR1 SGHDN and CDR2 FVKESK. Trimming at V came to 4 bases and at J to 0 bases, leaving 15 bases not matched to a gene. The chain's CDR3 is CASSPEGTSGRARSSYEQYF. CDR3 bases read: TGTGCCAGCAGCCCCGAGGGAACTAGCGGGAGGGCCAGGAGCTCCTACGAG.

This clone was seen many times. The observed sequence ends 3 residues before the CDR3 terminus, with the missing tail filled in from the germline J gene. The rearrangement links TRBV5-1 to TRBJ2-4; TRBD1 matches 8 bases. The CDR3 has 15 amino acids. The V gene's germline CDR1 is SGHRS and CDR2 YFSETQ. V was pared by 3 bases and J by 6 bases, with 8 bases of the junction left unmatched. The sequenced part of the CDR3 DNA is TGCGCCAGCAGCTCGCTGACAGGGGCAGGAAACATT. It translates to CASSSLTGAGNI. The complete CDR3 protein is CASSSLTGAGNIQYF.

Remarks on this clone: The read finishes 3 residues shy of the CDR3 end, and the germline J gene is used to complete it. This chain connects TRBV7-6 to TRBJ2-1, with 7 bases fitting TRBD2. The germline V gene has CDR1 SGHVS and CDR2 FNYEAQ. Trimming removed 5 bases from V and 5 bases from J; junction bases left unmatched: 6. CDR3 length: 14 residues. The CDR3 bases that were read are TGTGCCAGCAGCCTCAGCGGGGTAGACAATGAG. It encodes CASSLSGVDNE. The CDR3 in its entirety is CASSLSGVDNEQFF.

Many counts were recorded for this clone. Sequencing ends 3 residues short of the CDR3 end; the germline J gene provides the rest. The chain has TRBV5-5 and TRBJ1-2; D uncertain. With 0 bases removed from V and 5 bases from J, the gap between germline ends came to 8 bases. Germline CDR1 is SGHKS and CDR2 is YYEKEE (reference sequence). The CDR3 consists of 13 residues. CDR3 amino acids: CASSLAQEYGYTF. The part of the CDR3 DNA that was read is TGTGCCAGCAGCTTGGCCCAGGAATATGGC.

This clone was counted ten times or more. The observed sequence ends 3 residues before the CDR3 terminus, with the missing tail filled in from the germline J gene. This sequence joins TRBV20-1 and TRBJ2-5; perhaps TRBD1 as D (5 bases). Germline lookup yields CDR1 DFQATT and CDR2 SNEGSKA (reference sequence). Trimming stripped 1 base from V and 1 base from J, with 10 bases between. The CDR3 has 14 amino acids. Incomplete CDR3 DNA: TGCAGTGCTAGAGGGGGCCGCCTCCAAGAGACC. This codes for CSARGGRLQET. The full CDR3 protein reads CSARGGRLQETQYF.

There are many counts of this clone. Coverage ceases 3 residues before the CDR3 finishes, and the germline J gene fills in the end. The chain employs TRBV2 and TRBJ1-6; D possibly corresponds to TRBD1 (6 bases). This CDR3 has 14 amino acids. In germline, CDR1 is SNHLY, CDR2 FYNNEI. Trimming left V 5 bases short and J 10 bases short, with 15 bases between. The CDR3 bases that were read are TGTGCCAGCAGTTTACAGGGTTGGAACTCACCC. Protein sequence: CASSLQGWNSP. The entire CDR3 protein reads CASSLQGWNSPLHF.

There are many counts of this clone. The read terminates 3 residues ahead of where the CDR3 ends, so the germline J gene completes it. The chain couples TRBV20-1 to TRBJ2-3; D uncertain. The CDR3 spans 13 residues. The germline V gene has CDR1 DFQATT and CDR2 SNEGSKA (reference sequence). V lost 0 bases, J lost 5 bases, and 9 bases lay in between. The part of the CDR3 DNA that was read is TGCAGTGCTAGAGATTCTAGGATAGATACG. Residues: CSARDSRIDT. The whole CDR3 sequence is CSARDSRIDTQYF.